Listed here are 30 T cell receptor beta chains from one sample, sequenced in a study of T-cell memory formation after mild COVID-19. TCRdb reprocessed the 5' RACE reads via MiXCR and lists one record per CDR3 protein. The sample has about 100,000 distinct CDR3 sequences, about a sixth seen once. Sequencing was carried out using PBMCs or a T cell subset sorted from them (not recorded which). These receptors were taken from a man in his late teens or twenties who had mild COVID-19 (a few samples of this study predate the infection). Cell type and time point are not known.

The chain combines TRBV21-1 with TRBJ2-7. TRBV21-1 represents a pseudogene. The CDR3 is 14 amino acids. CDR3 amino acids: CASSTGDGPYEQYV. DNA of the CDR3: TGTGCCAGCAGCACAGGGGATGGTCCCTACGAGCAGTACGTC.

This clonotype was counted many times. This sequence joins TRBV7-6 and TRBJ2-2; D may be TRBD1 (6 bases). There are 14 residues in the CDR3. The germline gives CDR1 SGHVS, CDR2 FNYEAQ. V shed 5 bases and J shed 7 bases, with 14 bases lying between them. The DNA for the CDR3 is TGTGCCAGCAGCCGAGTCCAGGGGTACGGGGAGCTGTTTTTT. Its protein is CASSRVQGYGELFF. The full variable domain, in which reference TRBV7-6 and TRBJ2-2 provide the parts outside the CDR3, is GAGVSQSPRYKVTKRGQDVALRCDPISGHVSLYWYRQALGQGPEFLTYFNYEAQQDKSGLPNDRFSAERPEGSISTLTIQRTEQRDSAMYRCASSRVQGYGELFFGEGSRLTVL.

A few counts support this clonotype. The chain uses TRBV6-1 and TRBJ1-2; D is uncertain. Trimming took off 8 bases at V and 6 bases at J, with 13 bases between the two ends. Germline V gives CDR1 MNHNS, CDR2 SASEGT. There are 12 residues in the CDR3. CDR3: CASEDNADGYTF. The CDR3 bases are TGTGCCAGCGAGGATAATGCGGATGGCTACACCTTC.

This clonotype was seen only a few times. The chain uses TRBV9 and TRBJ2-2, with 7 nucleotides matching TRBD2. Germline V CDR1 and CDR2: SGDLS, YYNGEE. The CDR3 has 13 amino acids. The V and J ends lost 6 bases and 6 bases, in that order; junction bases with no gene match: 5. The CDR3: CASKRGDAGELFF. The DNA of the CDR3 is TGTGCCAGCAAGCGGGGTGACGCCGGGGAGCTGTTTTTT. The whole variable domain, filled in from reference TRBV9 and TRBJ2-2, reads DSGVTQTPKHLITATGQRVTLRCSPRSGDLSVYWYQQSLDQGLQFLIQYYNGEERAKGNILERFSAQQFPDLHSELNLSSLELGDSALYFCASKRGDAGELFFGEGSRLTVL.

The chain carries TRBV7-3 and TRBJ2-5; either TRBD1 or TRBD2 may fit D (5 bases each). CDR1 is SGHTA and CDR2 is FQGTGA in the germline V gene. The CDR3 has 14 residues. V was pared by 4 bases and J by 0 bases, with 9 bases between. The CDR3 is CASSWGTNQETQYF. Written as DNA, the CDR3 is TGTGCCAGCAGCTGGGGGACCAACCAAGAGACCCAGTACTTC. Filled out from reference TRBV7-3 and TRBJ2-5, the complete variable domain reads GAGVSQTPSNKVTEKGKYVELRCDPISGHTALYWYRQSLGQGPEFLIYFQGTGAADDSGLPNDRFFAVRPEGSVSTLKIQRTERGDSAVYLCASSWGTNQETQYFGPGTRLLVL.

This clonotype was found many times. The genes are TRBV28 and TRBJ1-5, with D unclear. The CDR3 totals 12 residues. Trimming pared 3 bases from V and 6 bases from J, leaving 6 bases between. From germline, CDR1 is MDHEN and CDR2 SYDVKM. CDR3 nucleotide sequence: TGTGCCAGCAGTTTCTCAGGTCAGCCCCAGCATTTT. As protein: CASSFSGQPQHF.

This clonotype was counted a few times. This rearrangement joins TRBV12-3 or TRBV12-4 to TRBJ1-2, with a weak D call TRBD1 (5 bases). The ends were cut back, 3 bases at V and 8 bases at J, with 13 bases in the middle. The CDR3 has 13 residues. CDR3 coding DNA: TGTGCCAGCAGTTTGGGCAGGGCGAAGGGCTACACCTTC. Its translation is CASSLGRAKGYTF.

This chain links TRBV5-1 with TRBJ2-3; TRBD1 is a possible D gene (6 bases). V shed 3 bases and J shed 2 bases, with 10 bases lying between them. This CDR3 region has 14 residues. Germline-derived CDR1 and CDR2 are SGHRS and YFSETQ. CDR3 loop: CASSSGQHTDTQYF. The CDR3 DNA sequence: TGCGCCAGCAGCTCTGGACAGCACACAGATACGCAGTATTTT.

This clonotype was found a few times. The chain combines TRBV4-2 with TRBJ2-5, with D possibly matching TRBD2 (5 bases). Germline CDR1 is LGHNA and CDR2 is YNFKEQ. The length of the CDR3 is 14 residues. Trimming stripped 2 bases from V and 5 bases from J, with 12 bases between. The CDR3 DNA is TGTGCCAGCAGCCAACCGGGGAGCCGGGAGACCCAGTACTTC. Protein product: CASSQPGSRETQYF.

This clonotype has just a few counts. In nucleotides, the CDR3 is TGTGCCAGCGAATTCGGAGCAGGGGGCTCCTACGAGCAGTACTTC. The encoded protein is CASEFGAGGSYEQYF. The rearrangement joins TRBV7-9 to TRBJ2-7; TRBD1 matches at 7 bases. CDR1 and CDR2 from the germline V gene are SEHNR and FQNEAQ (reference sequence). The CDR3 has 15 amino acids. With 8 bases clipped from V and 0 bases from J, the junction kept 10 bases outside the gene matches.

The sample holds a few counts of this clonotype. The junction differs from germline at one of its ends, possibly a read error. J is TRBJ2-5 and V is TRBV29-1, with 9 bases aligning to TRBD1. The CDR3 is made up of 11 amino acids. Germline CDR1 reads SQVTM; CDR2 reads ANQGSEA. The CDR3 coding sequence is TGCAGCGTTGATAATTCGGGACAGGGTAACTTC. Protein product: CSVDNSGQGNF.

This clonotype was counted between two and nine times. The V call is TRBV18, the J call TRBJ1-1; D uncertain. This CDR3 region has 13 residues. Per the germline V gene, CDR1 is KGHSH and CDR2 is LQKENI. Trimming pared 4 bases from V and 2 bases from J, leaving 8 bases between. CDR3 DNA sequence: TGTGCCAGCTCACTACAGCACAACACTGAAGCTTTCTTT. Protein sequence: CASSLQHNTEAFF.

The V call is TRBV7-9, the J call TRBJ2-7, with TRBD1 matching 11 bases. Germline V CDR1 and CDR2: SEHNR, FQNEAQ (reference sequence). The CDR3 extends over 15 amino acids. V lost 5 bases, J lost 4 bases, and 7 bases stayed unmatched. This CDR3 reads CASSVGQGAGYEQYF. The CDR3 region has the DNA TGTGCCAGCAGCGTCGGACAGGGGGCCGGGTACGAGCAGTACTTC. Full variable domain (rest looked up from reference TRBV7-9 and TRBJ2-7): DTGVSQNPRHKITKRGQNVTFRCDPISEHNRLYWYRQTLGQGPEFLTYFQNEAQLEKSRLLSDRFSAERPKGSFSTLEIQRTEQGDSAMYLCASSVGQGAGYEQYFGPGTRLTVT.

This clonotype was recorded a few times. V is TRBV3-1 and J is TRBJ2-1, with 13 nucleotides matching TRBD2. V lost 4 bases to trimming and J lost 8 bases; unmatched junction nucleotides: 8. Germline V gives CDR1 LGHDT, CDR2 YNNKEL (reference sequence). The CDR3 is made up of 16 amino acids. As DNA, the CDR3 is TGTGCCAGCAGCCCCCGGACTAGCGGGAGTTGGTATGAGCAGTTCTTC. The encoded protein is CASSPRTSGSWYEQFF.

The table lists this clonotype with many counts. The genes are TRBV6-5 and TRBJ2-3; 10 positions match TRBD2. CDR3 length: 13 residues. Germline loops: CDR1 MNHEY, CDR2 SVGAGI. V lost 7 bases and J lost 4; bases outside the gene matches: 2. Written as DNA, the CDR3 is TGTGCCAGCACCACTAGCGGGGCAGATACGCAGTATTTT. Translation: CASTTSGADTQYF.

This clonotype has only a few counts. The chain uses TRBV15 and TRBJ2-5, with D perhaps assigned TRBD1 or TRBD2 (5 bases each). V gave up 0 bases and J gave up 5 bases, with 10 bases separating them. Germline lookup yields CDR1 LNHNV and CDR2 YYDKDF (reference sequence). The CDR3 length is 14 residues. CDR3: CATSRDRGRETQYF. CDR3 DNA sequence: TGTGCCACCAGCAGAGACCGGGGCCGGGAGACCCAGTACTTC.

Only a few counts were recorded for this clonotype. The chain joins TRBV12-3 or TRBV12-4 to TRBJ1-3; a weak D match, TRBD1 (5 bases). The CDR3 covers 15 residues. The V and J ends lost 2 bases and 9 bases respectively, with 17 bases between them. The CDR3 spells CASSLNPAGGVTIYF. CDR3 DNA: TGTGCCAGCAGTTTAAATCCCGCCGGAGGGGTCACCATATATTTT.

This clonotype was seen a few times. V and J are TRBV30 and TRBJ2-7; possible D gene TRBD1, 5 bases. Germline assignment: CDR1 GTSNPN and CDR2 SVGIG (reference sequence). The CDR3 sequence is 13 residues long. Trimming cost V 0 bases and J 0 bases, with 6 bases left between them. In DNA form, the CDR3 reads TGTGCCTGGAGTGTAGACAGCTCCTACGAGCAGTACTTC. It translates to CAWSVDSSYEQYF.

This chain connects TRBV5-1 to TRBJ1-1; D ambiguous. The germline V gene encodes CDR1 SGHRS and CDR2 YFSETQ. The ends were cut back, 0 bases at V and 1 base at J, with 4 bases in the middle. CDR3 size: 13 residues. The CDR3 region is CASSLAENTEAFF. The CDR3 region has the DNA TGCGCCAGCAGCTTGGCAGAGAACACTGAAGCTTTCTTT.

V is TRBV7-2 and J is TRBJ2-3; D tentatively fits TRBD1 or TRBD2 (6 bases each). V lost 3 bases to trimming and J lost 5 bases, with 12 bases between them. CDR1 and CDR2 from the germline V gene are SGHTA and FQGNSA. The CDR3 has 14 amino acids. The CDR3 coding sequence is TGTGCCAGCAGCTTCGGGGGCCGGGAAGATACGCAGTATTTT. Residues: CASSFGGREDTQYF.

This clonotype was seen more than once but under ten times. V usage is TRBV12-3 or TRBV12-4 and J usage is TRBJ2-3; a possible D gene is TRBD1 (6 bases). Trimming removed 5 bases at V and 1 base at J, with 13 bases between. The CDR3 is 15 residues long. The CDR3 region has the DNA TGTGCCAGCAGTCCACAGGGTTCGGGCACAGATACGCAGTATTTT. Its translation: CASSPQGSGTDTQYF.

This clonotype was counted between two and nine times. The rearrangement uses TRBV5-1 and TRBJ1-1; D gene unclear. The germline V gene encodes CDR1 SGHRS and CDR2 YFSETQ. The V and J ends lost 7 bases and 1 base respectively, with 11 bases between them. The CDR3 contains 13 residues. CDR3 protein: CASVLSPNTEAFF. CDR3 nucleotide sequence: TGCGCCAGCGTCCTATCCCCGAACACTGAAGCTTTCTTT.

This clonotype occurred a few times. V and J are TRBV4-3 and TRBJ2-4; no clear D gene. The V gene's germline CDR1 is LGHNA and CDR2 YSLEER. V was cut by 0 bases and J by 0 bases, with 3 bases left in between. There are 14 residues in the CDR3. This CDR3 reads CASSQELAKNIQYF. CDR3 coding DNA: TGCGCCAGCAGCCAAGAGCTAGCCAAAAACATTCAGTACTTC.

The genes are TRBV6-2 or TRBV6-3 and TRBJ2-1, with D tentatively TRBD2 (7 bases). The germline CDR1 and CDR2 sequences are MNHEY and SVGEGT. V was cut by 7 bases and J by 6 bases, with 19 bases left in between. This CDR3 comprises 15 residues. CDR3: CASMRFRGASNEQFF. In DNA, the CDR3 is TGTGCCAGCATGAGGTTCCGGGGGGCGTCCAATGAGCAGTTCTTC.

The CDR3, as DNA: TGCGCCAGCAGCAAGACTAGCACAGATACGCAGTATTTT. Its protein is CASSKTSTDTQYF. V gene TRBV5-1 combines with J gene TRBJ2-3; D uncertain. Germline V CDR1 and CDR2: SGHRS, YFSETQ. The CDR3 contains 13 residues. V dropped 4 bases and J dropped 0 bases, with 6 bases sitting between them.

This sequence joins TRBV12-5 and TRBJ2-7, with D perhaps assigned TRBD1 or TRBD2 (5 bases each). The germline CDR1 and CDR2 sequences are LGHNT and FRNRAP. Trimming took off 0 bases at V and 3 bases at J, with 15 bases between the two ends. CDR3 size: 16 residues. CDR3 DNA: TGTGCTAGTGGTTTGGTACTTGGGACGGAGAGCTACGAGCAGTACTTC. It specifies CASGLVLGTESYEQYF.

V gene TRBV19 combines with J gene TRBJ1-5; D call uncertain. In germline, CDR1 is LNHDA, CDR2 SQIVND (reference sequence). With 5 bases removed from V and 5 bases from J, the gap between germline ends came to 10 bases. The CDR3 covers 13 residues. CDR3 coding DNA: TGTGCCAGTAGTTCGATAATTCATCAGCCCCAGCATTTT. Its translation: CASSSIIHQPQHF.

This clonotype was counted many times. This chain links TRBV6-5 with TRBJ1-2, with D perhaps TRBD1 (6 bases). The CDR3 sequence is 15 residues long. The V gene lost 6 bases and the J gene lost 0 bases, with 14 bases spanning the gap. The germline gives CDR1 MNHEY, CDR2 SVGAGI. The CDR3 DNA follows: TGTGCCAGCAGCCCCGCAGGGGCAGCTAACTATGGCTACACCTTC. Translation: CASSPAGAANYGYTF.

This chain links TRBV18 with TRBJ2-5, with D uncertain. V was clipped by 8 bases and J by 1 base, with 5 bases between them. CDR3 length: 11 amino acids. CDR1 is KGHSH, CDR2 LQKENI, per germline. The CDR3, as DNA: TGTGCCAGCACCGGCCAAGAGACCCAGTACTTC. It encodes CASTGQETQYF.

In its sample, this clonotype was seen many times. Here the CDR3 DNA reads TGTGCCATCAGTCCGAGGGTCAACGAGCAGTACGTC. Amino acids: CAISPRVNEQYV. The V gene is TRBV10-3, the J gene TRBJ2-7; D perhaps matches TRBD2 (5 bases). Germline CDR1 ENHRY, CDR2 SYGVKD. The CDR3 is 12 amino acids. V was shortened by 5 bases and J by 5 bases, with 10 bases between the two germline ends.